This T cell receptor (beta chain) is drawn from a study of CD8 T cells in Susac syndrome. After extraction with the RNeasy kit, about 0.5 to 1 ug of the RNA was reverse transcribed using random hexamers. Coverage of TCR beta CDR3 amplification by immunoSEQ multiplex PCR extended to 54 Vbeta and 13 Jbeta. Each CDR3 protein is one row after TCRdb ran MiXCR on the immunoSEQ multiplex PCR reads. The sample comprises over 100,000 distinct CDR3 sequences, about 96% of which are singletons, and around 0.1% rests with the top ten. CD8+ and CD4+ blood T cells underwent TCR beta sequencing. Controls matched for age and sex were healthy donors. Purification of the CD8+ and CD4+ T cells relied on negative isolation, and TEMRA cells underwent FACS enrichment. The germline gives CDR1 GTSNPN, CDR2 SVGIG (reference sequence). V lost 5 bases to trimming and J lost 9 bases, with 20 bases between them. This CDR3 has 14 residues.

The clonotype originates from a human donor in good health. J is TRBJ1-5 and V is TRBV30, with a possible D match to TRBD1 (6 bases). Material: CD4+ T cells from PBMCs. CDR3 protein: CAWAPSGGEAPQHF. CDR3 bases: TGTGCCTGGGCTCCCTCTGGGGGCGAAGCGCCCCAGCATTTT.